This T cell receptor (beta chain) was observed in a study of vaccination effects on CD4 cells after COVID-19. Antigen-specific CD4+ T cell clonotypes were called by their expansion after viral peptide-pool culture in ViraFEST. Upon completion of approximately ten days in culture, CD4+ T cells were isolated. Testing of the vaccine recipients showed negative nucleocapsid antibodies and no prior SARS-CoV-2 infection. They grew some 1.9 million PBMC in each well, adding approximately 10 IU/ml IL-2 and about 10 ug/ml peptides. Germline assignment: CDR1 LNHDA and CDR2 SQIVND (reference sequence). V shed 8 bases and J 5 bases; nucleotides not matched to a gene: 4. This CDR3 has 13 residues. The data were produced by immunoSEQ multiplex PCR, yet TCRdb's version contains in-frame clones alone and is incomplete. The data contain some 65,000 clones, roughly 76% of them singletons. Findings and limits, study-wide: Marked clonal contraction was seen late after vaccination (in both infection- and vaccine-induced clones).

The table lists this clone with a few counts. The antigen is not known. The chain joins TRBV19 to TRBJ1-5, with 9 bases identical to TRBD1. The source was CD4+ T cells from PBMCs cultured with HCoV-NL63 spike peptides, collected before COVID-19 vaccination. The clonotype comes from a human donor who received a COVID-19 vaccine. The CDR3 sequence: CASDTGGYQPQHF. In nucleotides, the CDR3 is TGTGCCAGTGATACAGGGGGCTATCAGCCCCAGCATTTT.